This entry describes one T cell receptor beta chain. What it binds is not known. TCRdb used MiXCR to reprocess the multiplex PCR reads, holding one entry per CDR3 protein. The table has under 75,000 distinct CDR3 sequences, approximately 54% seen once. This CDR3 is 15 amino acids long. CDR1 is MNHEY, CDR2 SVGEGT, per germline. Trimming took off 5 bases at V and 7 bases at J, with 18 bases between the two ends. This sample was taken from a study of breast tumors, draining lymph nodes, adjacent tissues. Study-level findings and limits: Tumor T cell lymph node origin was a supported hypothesis, not proven. Tumors had less TCR diversity than lymph nodes, more than nontumor tissue.

Sequenced: breast tumor tissue. The chain carries TRBV6-2 or TRBV6-3 and TRBJ1-5; perhaps TRBD1 as D (5 bases). The sequence was collected from a female donor with breast cancer. Some clones in this sample may be carry-over from other donors' samples. CDR3 loop: CASSKGAAEGQPQHF. CDR3 bases: TGTGCCAGCAGTAAGGGAGCCGCCGAGGGGCAGCCCCAGCATTTT.